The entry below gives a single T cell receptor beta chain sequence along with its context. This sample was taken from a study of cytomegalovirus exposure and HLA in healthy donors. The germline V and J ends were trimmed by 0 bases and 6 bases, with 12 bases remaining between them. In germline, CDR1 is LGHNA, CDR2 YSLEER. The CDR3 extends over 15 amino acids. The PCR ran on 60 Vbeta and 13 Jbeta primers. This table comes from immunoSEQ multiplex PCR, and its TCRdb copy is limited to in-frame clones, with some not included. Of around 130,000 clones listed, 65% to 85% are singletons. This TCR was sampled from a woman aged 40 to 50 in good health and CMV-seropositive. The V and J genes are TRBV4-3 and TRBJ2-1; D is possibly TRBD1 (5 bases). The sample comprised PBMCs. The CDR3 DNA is TGCGCCAGCAGCCAAGATAGGTGGCAGGGCAATGAGCAGTTCTTC. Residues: CASSQDRWQGNEQFF.